Listed below are T cell receptor beta chains from one sample, sequenced in a study of molecular identifiers for immune sequencing clone quantification. A single record per CDR3 protein comes from TCRdb applying MiXCR to the PCR reads. The data show tens of thousands of distinct CDR3 sequences, about a sixth seen once. The source material was naive CD8+ T cells from blood, with Jurkat cell RNA spiked in. All receptors derive from a human donor in good health. Some libraries in this study had Jurkat cell RNA spiked in. Both conserved end residues are part of each CDR3. The order of the fields is J gene, D gene, V gene, clone size, CDR3 protein, CDR3 DNA. A D gene is named only where the DNA matches it firmly. Clone size is stated in some rows and not others, as once, few, many or a class when expanded.

>TRBJ2-7|TRBD2|TRBV27|many
CASSFGGRGYEQYF
TGTGCCAGCAGTTTTGGCGGGAGAGGATACGAGCAGTACTTC
>TRBJ2-5|.|TRBV7-8|many
CASSLFGSRQETQYF
TGTGCCAGCAGCTTATTTGGTTCACGACAAGAGACCCAGTACTTC
>TRBJ2-1|.|TRBV11-2|many
CASSLNNEQFF
TGTGCCAGCAGCTTGAACAATGAGCAGTTCTTC
>TRBJ2-7|.|TRBV7-2|many
CASSSGGSYEQYF
TGTGCCAGCAGCTCTGGCGGCTCCTACGAGCAGTACTTC
>TRBJ2-7|.|TRBV29-1|few
CSAIITSSYEQYF
TGCAGCGCTATAATCACAAGTTCCTACGAGCAGTACTTC
>TRBJ2-1|TRBD2|TRBV29-1|many
CSVAGTSGGNEQFF
TGCAGCGTTGCTGGGACTAGCGGGGGCAATGAGCAGTTCTTC
>TRBJ1-5|TRBD1|TRBV5-1|many
CASSPGQGQPQHF
TGCGCCAGCAGCCCGGGACAGGGCCAGCCCCAGCATTTT
>TRBJ1-5|.|TRBV28|many
CASSLGQGSQPQHF
TGTGCCAGCAGTTTAGGGCAGGGGAGTCAGCCCCAGCATTTT
>TRBJ2-7|.|TRBV5-5|once
CASSWSSYEQYF
TGTGCCAGCAGCTGGAGCTCCTACGAGCAGTACTTC
>TRBJ1-4|.|TRBV15|.
CATSRETALNEKLFF
TGTGCCACCAGCAGAGAGACAGCCTTAAATGAAAAACTGTTTTTT
>TRBJ1-2|TRBD1|TRBV29-1|many
CSVADRAYGYTF
TGCAGCGTAGCCGACAGGGCCTATGGCTACACCTTC
>TRBJ1-5|.|TRBV19|many
CASSIMGDYSNQPQHF
TGTGCCAGTAGTATCATGGGCGATTATAGCAATCAGCCCCAGCATTTT
>TRBJ2-3|TRBD2|TRBV11-2|many
CASSPRASGTTDTQYF
TGTGCCAGCAGCCCGCGGGCTAGCGGGACTACAGATACGCAGTATTTT
>TRBJ1-1|.|TRBV6-1|many
CASSRVGFDTEAFF
TGTGCCAGCAGCCGGGTCGGTTTCGACACTGAAGCTTTCTTT
>TRBJ2-2|.|TRBV11-2|many
CASSLPQHPGAGLKNTGELFF
TGTGCCAGCAGCTTACCACAACACCCGGGGGCAGGGCTAAAGAACACCGGGGAGCTGTTTTTT
>TRBJ2-3|.|TRBV10-3|many
CATQELGEPDTQYF
TGTGCCACCCAGGAATTGGGAGAACCAGATACGCAGTATTTT
>TRBJ1-4|.|TRBV6-6|few
CASRTLDSPNNENEKLFF
TGTGCCAGCAGGACCTTAGACAGCCCCAACAATGAAAATGAAAAACTGTTTTTT
>TRBJ2-1|.|TRBV20-1|many
CSARDEFEVVIHEQFF
TGCAGTGCTAGAGATGAGTTTGAGGTAGTTATCCATGAGCAGTTCTTC
>TRBJ2-2|.|TRBV10-2|many
CASMGTTGNTGELFF
TGCGCCAGCATGGGGACGACAGGGAACACCGGGGAGCTGTTTTTT
>TRBJ2-3|TRBD2|TRBV7-2|many
CASSLYVGGPGDTQYF
TGTGCCAGCAGCTTATACGTGGGAGGGCCGGGAGATACGCAGTATTTT
>TRBJ1-1|.|TRBV9|many
CASSVGGGRTEAFF
TGTGCCAGCAGCGTAGGTGGGGGCCGGACTGAAGCTTTCTTT
>TRBJ2-7|.|TRBV20-1|few
CSARAPAGIGSYEQYF
TGCAGTGCTAGGGCCCCCGCAGGAATTGGCTCCTACGAGCAGTACTTC
>TRBJ2-1|TRBD2|TRBV28|many
CASRGGLAGNEQFF
TGTGCCAGCAGAGGGGGACTAGCCGGCAATGAGCAGTTCTTC
>TRBJ2-3|TRBD2|TRBV19|many
CASSLAGRWMDTQYF
TGTGCCAGTAGTTTAGCGGGACGATGGATGGATACGCAGTATTTT
>TRBJ1-1|.|TRBV9|.
CASHGAEGRWDEAFF
TGTGCCAGCCACGGGGCCGAGGGGCGCTGGGATGAAGCTTTCTTT
>TRBJ1-1|.|TRBV7-9|many
CASSLLSEAFF
TGTGCCAGCAGCCTCCTAAGTGAAGCTTTCTTT
>TRBJ2-7|.|TRBV29-1|many
CSVEDNSNYEQYF
TGCAGCGTTGAAGATAACAGCAACTACGAGCAGTACTTC
>TRBJ2-2|TRBD2|TRBV7-9|few
CASSPGTSENTGELFF
TGTGCCAGCAGCCCAGGGACTAGCGAGAACACCGGGGAGCTGTTTTTT
>TRBJ2-3|TRBD1|TRBV12-3/TRBV12-4|many
CASSTLDRGPGTQYF
TGTGCCAGCAGTACCTTGGACAGGGGGCCAGGTACGCAGTATTTT
>TRBJ2-1|.|TRBV6-5|few
CASSYNGNEQFF
TGTGCCAGCAGTTACAATGGCAATGAGCAGTTCTTC
>TRBJ1-1|.|TRBV28|many
CASSLRGRDTEAFF
TGTGCCAGCAGTTTACGAGGTAGGGACACTGAAGCTTTCTTT
>TRBJ2-7|TRBD2|TRBV15|many
CATSTGTSGRAYF
TGTGCCACCAGCACCGGGACTAGCGGGAGGGCGTACTTC
>TRBJ1-1|.|TRBV7-9|many
CASSLEEVRAFF
TGTGCCAGCAGCTTAGAGGAAGTGAGAGCTTTCTTT
>TRBJ2-3|TRBD2|TRBV7-3|many
CASSLTGGRENTQYF
TGTGCCAGCAGCTTAACAGGCGGGAGGGAAAATACGCAGTATTTT
>TRBJ2-7|.|TRBV29-1|many
CSVDIKGTYEQYF
TGCAGCGTTGATATTAAGGGAACCTACGAGCAGTACTTC
>TRBJ2-7|.|TRBV6-1|many
CASSVTGASYEQYF
TGTGCCAGCAGTGTAACTGGGGCGTCCTACGAGCAGTACTTC
>TRBJ2-5|.|TRBV5-5|few
CASSGQGRYQETQYF
TGTGCCAGCAGCGGCCAGGGGAGGTACCAAGAGACCCAGTACTTC
>TRBJ2-7|TRBD1|TRBV4-1|many
CASSSRTGNYEQYF
TGCGCCAGCAGCTCTAGGACAGGGAACTACGAGCAGTACTTC
>TRBJ2-1|.|TRBV6-5|many
CASKGWVNEQFF
TGTGCCAGCAAAGGTTGGGTGAATGAGCAGTTCTTC
>TRBJ2-7|.|TRBV29-1|many
CSVALSTLGDYEQYF
TGCAGCGTTGCATTGAGTACTTTAGGAGACTACGAGCAGTACTTC
>TRBJ1-2|.|TRBV7-2|few
CASSPGESYGYTF
TGTGCCAGCAGCCCGGGGGAGTCCTATGGCTACACCTTC
>TRBJ2-2|.|TRBV7-8|.
CASSPGTGELFF
TGTGCCAGCAGCCCGGGTACCGGGGAGCTGTTTTTT
>TRBJ2-7|TRBD2|TRBV6-5|many
CASSSIYTSGRADEQYF
TGTGCCAGCAGTTCGATCTATACTAGCGGGAGGGCCGACGAGCAGTACTTC
>TRBJ2-5|.|TRBV20-1|few
CSAMPPGPGETQYF
TGCAGTGCTATGCCACCCGGACCTGGGGAGACCCAGTACTTC
>TRBJ2-3|.|TRBV4-1|many
CASSRPSVGGVTDTQYF
TGCGCCAGCAGCCGTCCTTCCGTGGGGGGAGTAACAGATACGCAGTATTTT
>TRBJ2-7|TRBD2|TRBV20-1|many
CSATRLAGGRDEQYF
TGCAGTGCTACGAGGCTAGCGGGAGGTCGGGACGAGCAGTACTTC
>TRBJ1-6|TRBD1|TRBV18|many
CASSPRMGQMEGHSPLHF
TGTGCCAGCTCACCACGGATGGGACAGATGGAGGGGCATTCACCCCTCCACTTT
>TRBJ2-7|TRBD1|TRBV28|many
CASSPRTGTYEQYF
TGTGCCAGCAGTCCCCGGACAGGTACCTACGAGCAGTACTTC
>TRBJ2-5|TRBD1|TRBV6-4|many
CAIKNRDRGLSGRETQYF
TGTGCCATCAAGAACCGGGACAGGGGCTTGAGCGGGAGAGAGACCCAGTACTTC